The 4 T cell receptor beta chains below were found in one sample sequenced in a study of OX40 agonist ivuxolimab in advanced cancers. Sequenced by immunoSEQ multiplex PCR; TCRdb stores in-frame clones only, minus some. The table records about 82,000 clones, 90% of them present only once. This material consisted of CD4+ or CD8+ T cells sorted from blood, taken in a trial of the OX40 agonist ivuxolimab. These receptors were obtained from an adult with an advanced solid tumor such as melanoma, head and neck, liver or kidney cancer.

V gene TRBV7-8 combines with J gene TRBJ1-2; D unresolved. There are 13 residues in the CDR3. Trimming removed 4 bases from V and 5 bases from J, with 11 bases in between. Germline V CDR1 and CDR2: SGHVS, FQNEAQ. CDR3 loop: CASSSGVGYGYTF. The CDR3, as DNA: TGTGCCAGCAGCTCAGGCGTAGGGTATGGCTACACCTTC.

This chain links TRBV4-2 with TRBJ2-5; 8 bases line up with TRBD1. The CDR3 runs 19 residues. V shed 0 bases, J shed 4 bases, and the junction held 16 bases outside the gene matches. Germline CDR1 LGHNA, CDR2 YNFKEQ. This CDR3 is CASSQDWGRGTGSRETQYF. Written as DNA, the CDR3 is TGTGCCAGCAGCCAAGATTGGGGCCGCGGGACAGGATCACGAGAGACCCAGTACTTC.

This sequence joins TRBV28 and TRBJ2-2; the match to TRBD1 covers 9 bases. This CDR3 has 13 amino acids. Per the germline V gene, CDR1 is MDHEN and CDR2 is SYDVKM. The V gene end was trimmed by 6 bases and the J gene end by 5 bases; junction bases not matched to a gene: 1. CDR3 DNA sequence: TGTGCCAGCAGGGACAGGGGAACCGGGGAGCTGTTTTTT. This codes for CASRDRGTGELFF.

The chain couples TRBV7-8 to TRBJ2-7; no definite D call. The germline CDR1 and CDR2 sequences are SGHVS and FQNEAQ. This CDR3 contains 11 residues. Trimming left V 4 bases short and J 2 bases short, with 3 bases between. CDR3 sequence: CASSSPYEQYF. The CDR3 nucleotides are TGTGCCAGCAGCTCGCCCTACGAGCAGTACTTC.